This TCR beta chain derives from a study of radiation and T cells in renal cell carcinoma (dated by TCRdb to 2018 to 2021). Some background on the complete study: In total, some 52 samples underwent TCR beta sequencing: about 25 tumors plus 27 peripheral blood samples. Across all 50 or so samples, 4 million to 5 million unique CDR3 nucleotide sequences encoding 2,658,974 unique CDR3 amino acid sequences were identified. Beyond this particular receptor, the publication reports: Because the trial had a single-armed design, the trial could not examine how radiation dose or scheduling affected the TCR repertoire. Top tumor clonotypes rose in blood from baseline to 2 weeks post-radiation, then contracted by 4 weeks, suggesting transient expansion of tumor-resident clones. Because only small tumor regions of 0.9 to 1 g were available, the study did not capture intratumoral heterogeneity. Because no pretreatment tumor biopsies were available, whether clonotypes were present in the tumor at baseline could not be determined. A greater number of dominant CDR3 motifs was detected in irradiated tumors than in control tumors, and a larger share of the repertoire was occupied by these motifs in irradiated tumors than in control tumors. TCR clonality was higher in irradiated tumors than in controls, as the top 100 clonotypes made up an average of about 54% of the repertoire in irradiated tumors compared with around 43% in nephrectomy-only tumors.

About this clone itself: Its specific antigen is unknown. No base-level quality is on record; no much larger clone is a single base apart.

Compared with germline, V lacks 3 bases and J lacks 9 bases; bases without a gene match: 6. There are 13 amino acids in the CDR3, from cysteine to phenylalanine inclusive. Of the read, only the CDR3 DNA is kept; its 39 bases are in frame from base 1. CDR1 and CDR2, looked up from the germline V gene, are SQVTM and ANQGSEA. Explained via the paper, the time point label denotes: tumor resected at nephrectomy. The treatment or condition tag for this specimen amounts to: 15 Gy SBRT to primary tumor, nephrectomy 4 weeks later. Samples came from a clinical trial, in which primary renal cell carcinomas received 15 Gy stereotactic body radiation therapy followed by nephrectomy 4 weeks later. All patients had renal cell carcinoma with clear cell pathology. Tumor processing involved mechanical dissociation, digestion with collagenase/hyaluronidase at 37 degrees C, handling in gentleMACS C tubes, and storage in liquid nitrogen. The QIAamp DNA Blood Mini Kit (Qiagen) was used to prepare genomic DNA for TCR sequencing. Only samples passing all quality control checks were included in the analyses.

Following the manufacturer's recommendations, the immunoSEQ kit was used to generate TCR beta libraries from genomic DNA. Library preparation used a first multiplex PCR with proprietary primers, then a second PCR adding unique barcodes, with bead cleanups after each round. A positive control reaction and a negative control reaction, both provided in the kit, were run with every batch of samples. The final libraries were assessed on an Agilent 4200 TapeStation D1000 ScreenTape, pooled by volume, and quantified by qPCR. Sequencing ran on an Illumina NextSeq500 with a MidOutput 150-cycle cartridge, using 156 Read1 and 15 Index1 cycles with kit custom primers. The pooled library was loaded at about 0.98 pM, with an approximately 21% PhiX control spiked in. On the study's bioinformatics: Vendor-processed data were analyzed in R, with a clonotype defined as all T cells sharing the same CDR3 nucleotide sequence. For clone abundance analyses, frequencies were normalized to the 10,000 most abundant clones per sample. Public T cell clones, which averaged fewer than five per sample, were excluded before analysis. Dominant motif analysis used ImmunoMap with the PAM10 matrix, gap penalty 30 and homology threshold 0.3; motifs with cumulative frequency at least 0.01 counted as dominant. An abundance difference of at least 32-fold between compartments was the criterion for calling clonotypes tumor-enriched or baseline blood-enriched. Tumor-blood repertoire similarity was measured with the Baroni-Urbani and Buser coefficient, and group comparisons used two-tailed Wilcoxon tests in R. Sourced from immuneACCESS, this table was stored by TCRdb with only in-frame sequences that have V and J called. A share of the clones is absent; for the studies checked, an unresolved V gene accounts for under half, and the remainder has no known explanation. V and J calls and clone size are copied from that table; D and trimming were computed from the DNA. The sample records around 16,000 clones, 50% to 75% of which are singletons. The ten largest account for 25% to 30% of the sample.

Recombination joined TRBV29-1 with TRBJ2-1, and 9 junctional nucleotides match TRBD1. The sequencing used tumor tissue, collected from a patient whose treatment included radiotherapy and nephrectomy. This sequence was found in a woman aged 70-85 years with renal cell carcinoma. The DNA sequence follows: TGCAGCGTTGATGGGACAGGGAAGGGTGAGCAGTTCTTC. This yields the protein CSVDGTGKGEQFF.